The source of this T cell receptor beta chain is a study of T cells in Graves' hyperthyroidism and ophthalmopathy. Study-wide background: Upon initial diagnosis and before any treatment, peripheral blood was collected.

V lost 6 bases and J lost 2, with 11 bases in between. The CDR3 sequence is 13 residues long. Looked up from germline, CDR1 is SGHAT and CDR2 is FQNNGV. This clonotype appeared a few times. Each patient was aged 18 to 65 and had newly diagnosed hyperthyroidism of under 2 months' duration. Researchers barred patients who had uncontrolled infection, other autoimmune disease, pregnancy or lactation. TCR beta CDR3 region amplification was performed from RNA transcripts. TCR CDR3 regions were first amplified by RT-PCR with HTBI primers. TCRdb itself ran the multiplex PCR reads through MiXCR, one entry per CDR3 protein. The table records hundreds of thousands of distinct CDR3 sequences, 15% to 20% of them present only once.

The receptor was isolated from a woman in her 30s with Graves' hyperthyroidism. Sequencing was carried out using blood. The chain combines TRBV11-2 with TRBJ2-7; D not resolved. The CDR3 DNA follows: TGTGCCAGCAGAGGTACAAATACCTACGAGCAGTACTTC. Protein sequence: CASRGTNTYEQYF.